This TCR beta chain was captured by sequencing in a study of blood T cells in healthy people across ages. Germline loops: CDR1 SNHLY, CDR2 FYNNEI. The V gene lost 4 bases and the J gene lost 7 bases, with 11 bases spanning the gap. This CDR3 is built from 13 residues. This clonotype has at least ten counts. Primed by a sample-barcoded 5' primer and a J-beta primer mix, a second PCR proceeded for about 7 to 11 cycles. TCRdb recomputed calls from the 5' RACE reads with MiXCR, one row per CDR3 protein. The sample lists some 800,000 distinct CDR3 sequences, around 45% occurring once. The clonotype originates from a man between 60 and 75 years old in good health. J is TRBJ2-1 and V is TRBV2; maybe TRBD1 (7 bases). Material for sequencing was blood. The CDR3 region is CASSVQGGNEQFF. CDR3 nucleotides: TGTGCCAGCAGTGTCCAGGGGGGTAATGAGCAGTTCTTC.